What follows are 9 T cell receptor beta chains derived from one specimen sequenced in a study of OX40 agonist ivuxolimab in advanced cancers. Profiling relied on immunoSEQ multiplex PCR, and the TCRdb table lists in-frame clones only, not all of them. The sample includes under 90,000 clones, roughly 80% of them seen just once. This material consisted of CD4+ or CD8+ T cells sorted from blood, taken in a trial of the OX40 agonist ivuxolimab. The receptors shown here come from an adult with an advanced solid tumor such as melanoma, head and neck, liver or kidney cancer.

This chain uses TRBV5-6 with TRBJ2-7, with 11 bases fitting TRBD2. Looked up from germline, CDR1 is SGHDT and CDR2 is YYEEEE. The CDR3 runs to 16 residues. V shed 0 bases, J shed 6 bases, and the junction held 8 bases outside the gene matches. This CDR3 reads CASSLVTSGRSSEQYF. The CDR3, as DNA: TGTGCCAGCAGCTTGGTAACTAGCGGGAGAAGTAGCGAGCAGTACTTC.

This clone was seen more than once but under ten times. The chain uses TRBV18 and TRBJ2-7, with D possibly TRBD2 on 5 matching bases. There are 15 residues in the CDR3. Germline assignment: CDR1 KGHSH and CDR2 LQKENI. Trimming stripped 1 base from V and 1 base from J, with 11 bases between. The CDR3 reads CASSPRGLSSYEQYF. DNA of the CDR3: TGTGCCAGCTCACCACGAGGGCTTTCTTCCTACGAGCAGTACTTC.

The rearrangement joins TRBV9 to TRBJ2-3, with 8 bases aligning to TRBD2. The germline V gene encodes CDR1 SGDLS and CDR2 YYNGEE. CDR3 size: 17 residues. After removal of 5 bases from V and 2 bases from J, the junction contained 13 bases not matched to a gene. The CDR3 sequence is CASSVPFFGGDTDTQYF. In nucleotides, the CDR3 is TGTGCCAGCAGTGTCCCGTTCTTCGGGGGGGACACAGATACGCAGTATTTT.

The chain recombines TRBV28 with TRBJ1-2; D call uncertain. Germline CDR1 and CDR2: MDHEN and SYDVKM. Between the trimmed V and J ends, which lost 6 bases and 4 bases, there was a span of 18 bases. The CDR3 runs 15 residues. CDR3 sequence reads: CASSPPPGTLYGYTF. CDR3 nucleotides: TGTGCCAGCAGCCCCCCGCCGGGAACGCTCTATGGCTACACCTTC.

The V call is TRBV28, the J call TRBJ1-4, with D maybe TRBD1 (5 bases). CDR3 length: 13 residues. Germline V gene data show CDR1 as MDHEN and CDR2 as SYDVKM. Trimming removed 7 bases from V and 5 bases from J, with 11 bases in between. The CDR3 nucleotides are TGTGCCAGCACCTTGGGGGGGAATGAAAAACTGTTTTTT. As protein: CASTLGGNEKLFF.

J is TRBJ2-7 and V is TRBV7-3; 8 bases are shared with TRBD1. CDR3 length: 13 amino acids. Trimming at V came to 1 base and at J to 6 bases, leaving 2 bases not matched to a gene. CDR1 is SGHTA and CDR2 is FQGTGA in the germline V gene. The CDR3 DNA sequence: TGTGCCAGCAGCTTAATCGACAGGGGCGAGCAGTACTTC. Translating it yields CASSLIDRGEQYF.

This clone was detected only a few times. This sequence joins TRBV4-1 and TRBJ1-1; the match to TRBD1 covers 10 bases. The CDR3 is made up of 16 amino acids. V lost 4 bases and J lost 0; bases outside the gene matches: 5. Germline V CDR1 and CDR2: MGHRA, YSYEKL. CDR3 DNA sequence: TGCGCCAGCAGCCCCGGGACAGGGGCCATGAACACTGAAGCTTTCTTT. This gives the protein CASSPGTGAMNTEAFF.

CDR3 DNA: TGTGCCAGCTCACTCCAGGGAAACACCATATATTTT. Amino acid sequence: CASSLQGNTIYF. The V and J genes are TRBV18 and TRBJ1-3; D is ambiguous. The germline CDR1 and CDR2 sequences are KGHSH and LQKENI. The CDR3 is 12 residues long. Deletions cut 4 bases from V and 4 bases from J, with 5 bases between. Full variable domain (missing parts from reference TRBV18 and TRBJ1-3): NAGVMQNPRHLVRRRGQEARLRCSPMKGHSHVYWYRQLPEEGLKFMVYLQKENIIDESGMPKERFSAEFPKEGPSILRIQQVVRGDSAAYFCASSLQGNTIYFGEGSWLTVV.

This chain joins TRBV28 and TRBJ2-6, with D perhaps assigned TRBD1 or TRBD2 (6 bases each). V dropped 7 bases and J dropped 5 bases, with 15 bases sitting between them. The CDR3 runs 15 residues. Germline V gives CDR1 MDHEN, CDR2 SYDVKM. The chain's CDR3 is CASTTRGVRANVLTF. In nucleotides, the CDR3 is TGTGCCAGCACCACGAGGGGGGTGAGGGCCAACGTCCTGACTTTC.